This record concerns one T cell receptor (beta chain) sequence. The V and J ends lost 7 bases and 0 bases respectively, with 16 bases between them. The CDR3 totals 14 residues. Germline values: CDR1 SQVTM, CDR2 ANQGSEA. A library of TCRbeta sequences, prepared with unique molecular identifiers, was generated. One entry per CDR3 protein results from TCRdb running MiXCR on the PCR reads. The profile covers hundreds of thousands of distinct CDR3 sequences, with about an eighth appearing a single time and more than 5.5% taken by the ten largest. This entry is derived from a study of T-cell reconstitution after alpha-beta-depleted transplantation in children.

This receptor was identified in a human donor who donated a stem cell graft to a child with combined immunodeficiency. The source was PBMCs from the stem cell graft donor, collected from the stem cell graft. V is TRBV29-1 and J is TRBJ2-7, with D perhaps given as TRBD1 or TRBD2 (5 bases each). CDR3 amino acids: CSARGTTASYEQYF. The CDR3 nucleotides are TGCAGCGCGCGAGGGACCACGGCCTCCTACGAGCAGTACTTC.